Listed here are 20 T cell receptor beta chains from one sample, sequenced in a study of blood T cells in healthy people across ages. Sample-barcoded 5' priming and a J-beta primer mix drove a second PCR of roughly 6 to 12 cycles. TCRdb fed the 5' RACE reads into MiXCR, producing one record per CDR3 protein. The sample has 800,000 or so distinct CDR3 sequences; approximately 59% are singletons. The specimen sequenced was blood. The receptor source for this set is a man younger than 40 in good health.

V is TRBV20-1 and J is TRBJ1-6, with D unclear. The V and J ends lost 0 bases and 12 bases respectively, with 6 bases between them. The CDR3 runs to 11 residues. Germline V gives CDR1 DFQATT, CDR2 SNEGSKA (reference sequence). For the CDR3, the DNA is TGCAGTGCTAGAGAGGACTTACCCCTCCACTTT. It specifies CSAREDLPLHF.

The chain joins TRBV4-2 to TRBJ2-3; D call uncertain. The CDR3 is made up of 15 amino acids. Between the trimmed V and J ends, which lost 0 bases and 2 bases, there was a span of 9 bases. The germline gives CDR1 LGHNA, CDR2 YNFKEQ. The DNA of the CDR3 is TGTGCCAGCAGCCAAGAACGGCTACTCACAGATACGCAGTATTTT. Protein product: CASSQERLLTDTQYF.

This clonotype was found a few times. The chain is built from TRBV4-2 and TRBJ1-2; D is undetermined. CDR1 is LGHNA and CDR2 is YNFKEQ in the germline V gene. Trimming left V 5 bases short and J 0 bases short, with 10 bases between. There are 14 residues in the CDR3. The CDR3 nucleotides are TGTGCCAGCAGCTCCTCCGGGACTAACTATGGCTACACCTTC. Translated: CASSSSGTNYGYTF.

The genes are TRBV27 and TRBJ2-6, with 9 bases matching TRBD1. Germline loops: CDR1 MNHEY, CDR2 SMNVEV (reference sequence). This CDR3 is built from 14 residues. J lost 7 bases, V lost 7 bases, and 5 bases had no gene match. In DNA form, the CDR3 reads TGTGCCAGCACCATGGACAGGGGAGCCAACGTCCTGACTTTC. As protein: CASTMDRGANVLTF. The entire variable domain, with the rest obtained from reference TRBV27 and TRBJ2-6, is as follows: EAQVTQNPRYLITVTGKKLTVTCSQNMNHEYMSWYRQDPGLGLRQIYYSMNVEVTDKGDVPEGYKVSRKEKRNFPLILESPSPNQTSLYFCASTMDRGANVLTFGAGSRLTVL.

This clonotype was counted only a few times. CDR3 nucleotides: TGTGCCATCAGCTCAGGGGTGAGGACCTACGAGCAGTACTTC. Protein: CAISSGVRTYEQYF. This chain uses TRBV10-3 with TRBJ2-7; D is possibly TRBD1 (6 bases). Germline values: CDR1 ENHRY, CDR2 SYGVKD. The length of the CDR3 is 14 residues. Between the trimmed V and J ends, which lost 6 bases and 2 bases, there was a span of 14 bases.

Here the CDR3 DNA reads TGTGCCAGCAGTCGGACGCGGACGGGCCAAGAGACCCAGTACTTC. Encoded protein: CASSRTRTGQETQYF. The chain links TRBV27 to TRBJ2-5; D is ambiguous. V was shortened by 5 bases and J by 1 base, with 14 bases between the two germline ends. In germline, CDR1 is MNHEY, CDR2 SMNVEV (reference sequence). This CDR3 region has 15 residues.

The chain recombines TRBV27 with TRBJ1-6; D is unclear. This CDR3 is built from 15 residues. CDR1 MNHEY and CDR2 SMNVEV come from the germline V gene (reference sequence). Trimming removed 8 bases at V and 6 bases at J, with 17 bases between. CDR3 loop: CASGYSAGINSPLHF. CDR3 nucleotide sequence: TGTGCCAGCGGGTATTCTGCGGGGATTAATTCACCCCTCCACTTT.

This sequence joins TRBV7-6 and TRBJ2-5; TRBD1 matches at 9 bases. The length of the CDR3 is 15 residues. Germline lookup yields CDR1 SGHVS and CDR2 FNYEAQ. After removal of 2 bases from V and 4 bases from J, the junction contained 5 bases not matched to a gene. The DNA for the CDR3 is TGTGCCAGCAGCTTAAGGGACAGGGAAATAGAGACCCAGTACTTC. It codes for CASSLRDREIETQYF.

This clonotype was detected a few times. The V gene is TRBV20-1, the J gene TRBJ1-2; 7 bases align to TRBD1. The V gene end was trimmed by 7 bases and the J gene end by 0 bases; junction bases not matched to a gene: 5. Germline CDR1 DFQATT, CDR2 SNEGSKA (reference sequence). The CDR3 runs to 13 residues. CDR3 sequence (DNA): TGCAGTGGAAGGACAGGAGCTAACTATGGCTACACCTTC. Protein: CSGRTGANYGYTF.

The chain combines TRBV29-1 with TRBJ2-4; D is unresolved. CDR3 length: 14 residues. The germline gives CDR1 SQVTM, CDR2 ANQGSEA. The ends were cut back, 4 bases at V and 0 bases at J, with 10 bases in the middle. The CDR3 region is CSVAGILAKNIQYF. The CDR3 DNA reads as TGCAGCGTTGCTGGAATCTTAGCCAAAAACATTCAGTACTTC.

The CDR3 sequence: CASSEGLAGNEQFF. The CDR3 bases are TGTGCCAGCAGTGAGGGACTAGCGGGGAATGAGCAGTTCTTC. J is TRBJ2-1 and V is TRBV6-4, with 13 bases that match TRBD2. CDR1 and CDR2 from the germline V gene are MRHNA and SNTAGT. This CDR3 spans 14 amino acids. With V trimmed by 3 bases and J by 7 bases, 0 bases remained unmatched.

The table lists this clonotype with a few counts. The rearrangement uses TRBV12-3 or TRBV12-4 and TRBJ2-1, with D maybe TRBD2 (5 bases). Trimming shortened V by 0 bases and J by 9 bases, and 18 bases separated the two germline ends. The CDR3 has 16 residues. The CDR3 DNA reads TGTGCCAGCAGTTTAGCGCTGGTCGGGGTCCGCACTGAGCAGTTCTTC. Its translation: CASSLALVGVRTEQFF.

This clonotype was observed a single time. The V gene is TRBV6-2 or TRBV6-3, the J gene TRBJ2-1; 16 nucleotides agree with TRBD2. V dropped 5 bases and J dropped 9; count of bases not matched to a gene: 13. The CDR3 extends over 18 amino acids. Per germline, CDR1 MNHEY and CDR2 SVGEGT. The CDR3 loop reads CASSPPGTSGGALIEQFF. The CDR3, as DNA: TGTGCCAGCAGTCCCCCCGGGACTAGCGGGGGGGCCCTCATTGAGCAGTTCTTC.

This clonotype has only one observation. The CDR3 region is CSARTGPNEKLFF. The CDR3 DNA is TGCAGTGCGAGGACAGGCCCTAATGAAAAACTGTTTTTT. The V gene is TRBV20-1, the J gene TRBJ1-4; 7 nucleotides align to TRBD1. Per the germline V gene, CDR1 is DFQATT and CDR2 is SNEGSKA (reference sequence). This CDR3 has 13 amino acids. J was trimmed by 3 bases and V by 6 bases; bases with no gene match: 4.

This clonotype was observed a single time. The chain recombines TRBV27 with TRBJ1-1, with 7 bases fitting TRBD1. From germline, CDR1 is MNHEY and CDR2 SMNVEV (reference sequence). Unmatched junction bases numbered 8, after V lost 8 bases and J lost 5 bases. The CDR3 sequence is 13 residues long. The CDR3 is CASGLTGRTEAFF. In DNA form, the CDR3 reads TGTGCCAGCGGCCTGACAGGGAGGACTGAAGCTTTCTTT.

The chain is built from TRBV4-3 and TRBJ2-2; 8 bases are a match to TRBD1. Per germline, CDR1 LGHNA and CDR2 YSLEER. The J segment lost 7 bases and the V segment lost 1 base, leaving 8 bases of the junction unmatched. This CDR3 region has 16 residues. The CDR3 loop is CASSQGETGARGELFF. As DNA, the CDR3 is TGCGCCAGCAGCCAAGGCGAGACAGGGGCGCGCGGGGAGCTGTTTTTT.

The chain has TRBV27 and TRBJ2-1; no clear D gene. The V end was cut by 1 base, the J end by 6 bases, with 13 bases between. The CDR3 is 15 amino acids. Per the germline V gene, CDR1 is MNHEY and CDR2 is SMNVEV (reference sequence). This CDR3 reads CASSLYSSVSNEQFF. The CDR3 DNA is TGTGCCAGCAGTTTATACAGCAGTGTCTCCAATGAGCAGTTCTTC.

The V and J genes are TRBV29-1 and TRBJ2-3, with 10 bases lining up with TRBD2. The germline V gene encodes CDR1 SQVTM and CDR2 ANQGSEA. The CDR3 runs to 14 residues. V shed 6 bases, J shed 2 bases, and the junction held 5 bases outside the gene matches. In DNA, the CDR3 is TGCAGCGTAAATAGCGGGGGGTTCACAGATACGCAGTATTTT. Amino acid sequence: CSVNSGGFTDTQYF.

V and J are TRBV9 and TRBJ1-5; unclear D gene. This CDR3 is built from 14 residues. Between the trimmed V and J ends, which lost 4 bases and 6 bases, there was a span of 14 bases. The V gene's germline CDR1 is SGDLS and CDR2 YYNGEE. CDR3 bases: TGTGCCAGCAGCCCGGGCACACGTCGTCAGCCCCAGCATTTT. It specifies CASSPGTRRQPQHF.

The chain has TRBV9 and TRBJ1-5; a possible D gene is TRBD1 (5 bases). Germline CDR1 reads SGDLS; CDR2 reads YYNGEE. This CDR3 region has 14 residues. V shed 3 bases and J shed 6 bases, with 13 bases lying between them. CDR3 coding DNA: TGTGCCAGCAGCGCTCAGGGTTACAGTCAGCCCCAGCATTTT. Amino acids: CASSAQGYSQPQHF.